This entry lists 19 T cell receptor beta chains sequenced from one sample in a study of regulatory T cells. Study-level points and caveats: In CD3G-deficient patients, conventional CD4+ T cells were enriched for hydrophobic CDR3 residues at positions 6 and 7.

The antigens of these receptors remain unknown. Primers: 52 TRBV forward and 13 TRBJ reverse. Profiling relied on immunoSEQ multiplex PCR, and the TCRdb table lists in-frame clones only, not all of them. The sample lists 25,000 to 30,000 clones, less than 95% seen once, with about 1.4% in the top ten. Sequencing was carried out using conventional CD4+ T cells sorted from blood. These receptors were collected from a person under 35 with CD3G deficiency.

V and J are TRBV28 and TRBJ2-5; D is tentatively TRBD1 or TRBD2 (5 bases each). V was shortened by 6 bases and J by 7 bases, with 21 bases between the two germline ends. The CDR3 loop spans 15 amino acids. Germline CDR1 and CDR2: MDHEN and SYDVKM. CDR3 amino acids: CASRERDPLFGTQYF. The CDR3, as DNA: TGTGCCAGCAGAGAACGGGACCCCCTCTTCGGGACCCAGTACTTC.

The chain combines TRBV7-9 with TRBJ2-3, with no clear D. Germline assignment: CDR1 SEHNR and CDR2 FQNEAQ (reference sequence). V lost 1 base to trimming and J lost 2 bases, with 7 bases between them. The CDR3 has 14 residues. The CDR3 sequence: CASSLGSDTDTQYF. In nucleotides, the CDR3 is TGTGCCAGCAGCTTAGGGTCTGACACAGATACGCAGTATTTT. Together with reference TRBV7-9 and TRBJ2-3, the CDR3 gives the full variable domain: DTGVSQNPRHKITKRGQNVTFRCDPISEHNRLYWYRQTLGQGPEFLTYFQNEAQLEKSRLLSDRFSAERPKGSFSTLEIQRTEQGDSAMYLCASSLGSDTDTQYFGPGTRLTVL.

The chain combines TRBV4-1 with TRBJ1-1; 9 nucleotides match TRBD1. In germline, CDR1 is MGHRA, CDR2 YSYEKL. With V trimmed by 4 bases and J by 6 bases, 12 bases remained unmatched. This CDR3 contains 16 residues. The CDR3 sequence is CASSPGTGTGRSEAFF. The CDR3 region has the DNA TGCGCCAGCAGCCCAGGGACCGGGACAGGGAGATCTGAAGCTTTCTTT.

V usage is TRBV4-1 and J usage is TRBJ1-5; the D is unclear. The V and J ends lost 5 bases and 3 bases respectively, with 11 bases between them. Germline lookup yields CDR1 MGHRA and CDR2 YSYEKL. CDR3 size: 14 residues. CDR3: CASSRMGSNQPQHF. CDR3 sequence (DNA): TGCGCCAGCAGCAGGATGGGGTCCAATCAGCCCCAGCATTTT.

This clone was counted once. V gene TRBV5-1 combines with J gene TRBJ1-2; perhaps TRBD1 as D (5 bases). The length of the CDR3 is 17 residues. Looked up from germline, CDR1 is SGHRS and CDR2 is YFSETQ. Trimming stripped 4 bases from V and 2 bases from J, with 21 bases between. The CDR3 region has the DNA TGCGCCAGCAGCCCATCGGGGAGGGCAGGGACGAACTATGGCTACACCTTC. Translated: CASSPSGRAGTNYGYTF.

This clone was seen a single time. This chain connects TRBV4-3 to TRBJ2-2, with D possibly being TRBD2 (5 bases). V was shortened by 0 bases and J by 10 bases, with 12 bases between the two germline ends. The CDR3 runs to 14 residues. From germline, CDR1 is LGHNA and CDR2 YSLEER. Written as DNA, the CDR3 is TGCGCCAGCAGCCAAGAACGGCGGGCGATGGAGCTGTTTTTT. This encodes CASSQERRAMELFF.

The chain links TRBV7-2 to TRBJ2-7, with 7 bases aligning to TRBD1. This CDR3 is built from 14 residues. V was pared by 4 bases and J by 3 bases, with 6 bases of the junction left unmatched. In germline, CDR1 is SGHTA, CDR2 FQGNSA. The chain's CDR3 is CASSSWGQSYEQYF. The CDR3 DNA reads TGTGCCAGCAGCTCCTGGGGACAGAGCTACGAGCAGTACTTC. Full variable domain (missing parts from reference TRBV7-2 and TRBJ2-7): GAGVSQSPSNKVTEKGKDVELRCDPISGHTALYWYRQSLGQGLEFLIYFQGNSAPDKSGLPSDRFSAERTGGSVSTLTIQRTQQEDSAVYLCASSSWGQSYEQYFGPGTRLTVT.

This chain links TRBV6-1 with TRBJ1-1; D uncertain. The CDR3 totals 15 residues. Trimming left V 3 bases short and J 0 bases short, with 11 bases between. Germline V CDR1 and CDR2: MNHNS, SASEGT. The CDR3 here is CASSDFGRMNTEAFF. CDR3 DNA sequence: TGTGCCAGCAGTGACTTCGGCAGGATGAACACTGAAGCTTTCTTT.

This sequence joins TRBV28 and TRBJ2-7; 9 positions agree with TRBD2. In germline, CDR1 is MDHEN, CDR2 SYDVKM. CDR3 length: 14 amino acids. Germline trimming cut 2 bases from V and 4 bases from J; bases unmatched to any gene: 3. CDR3 sequence reads: CASSLGGREYEQYF. The CDR3 DNA sequence: TGTGCCAGCAGTTTAGGCGGGAGGGAATACGAGCAGTACTTC.

This chain uses TRBV30 with TRBJ2-5; D not resolved. Between the trimmed V and J ends, which lost 3 bases and 2 bases, there was a span of 10 bases. This CDR3 is built from 13 residues. The V gene's germline CDR1 is GTSNPN and CDR2 SVGIG (reference sequence). CDR3 bases: TGTGCCTGGAGATCAAGGGCTCAAGAGACCCAGTACTTC. It is translated as CAWRSRAQETQYF. Variable domain in full (rest from reference TRBV30 and TRBJ2-5): SQTIHQWPATLVQPVGSPLSLECTVEGTSNPNLYWYRQAAGRGLQLLFYSVGIGQISSEVPQNLSASRPQDRQFILSSKKLLLSDSGFYLCAWRSRAQETQYFGPGTRLLVL.

The J gene is TRBJ2-7, the V gene TRBV28, with 8 bases fitting TRBD2. The V gene's germline CDR1 is MDHEN and CDR2 SYDVKM. With V trimmed by 7 bases and J by 3 bases, 8 bases remained unmatched. The CDR3 runs to 14 residues. CDR3: CASKGAGADYEQYF. The CDR3 nucleotides read TGTGCCAGCAAAGGAGCGGGAGCCGACTACGAGCAGTACTTC. Using reference TRBV28 and TRBJ2-7 for the parts outside the CDR3, the full variable domain is DVKVTQSSRYLVKRTGEKVFLECVQDMDHENMFWYRQDPGLGLRLIYFSYDVKMKEKGDIPEGYSVSREKKERFSLILESASTNQTSMYLCASKGAGADYEQYFGPGTRLTVT.

This rearrangement joins TRBV28 to TRBJ2-1; 10 bases align to TRBD2. Germline loops: CDR1 MDHEN, CDR2 SYDVKM. With 6 bases clipped from V and 6 bases from J, the junction kept 14 bases outside the gene matches. The CDR3 loop spans 17 amino acids. In DNA, the CDR3 is TGTGCCAGCAGCTCTCCTAGCGGGAGTGGTCTTGCCAATGAGCAGTTCTTC. Amino acid sequence: CASSSPSGSGLANEQFF. The complete variable domain, with remaining parts taken from reference TRBV28 and TRBJ2-1, reads DVKVTQSSRYLVKRTGEKVFLECVQDMDHENMFWYRQDPGLGLRLIYFSYDVKMKEKGDIPEGYSVSREKKERFSLILESASTNQTSMYLCASSSPSGSGLANEQFFGPGTRLTVL.

V is TRBV28 and J is TRBJ2-3; 10 bases fit TRBD2. The CDR3 contains 14 residues. Germline V gene lookup returns CDR1 MDHEN and CDR2 SYDVKM. The J segment lost 2 bases and the V segment lost 7 bases, leaving 3 bases of the junction unmatched. CDR3 in DNA: TGTGCCAGCAAAGGACTAGCGGTCACAGATACGCAGTATTTT. Its translation is CASKGLAVTDTQYF.

This sequence joins TRBV7-8 and TRBJ2-5; tentatively, D is TRBD1 or TRBD2 (5 bases each). CDR3 length: 13 amino acids. Germline CDR1 reads SGHVS; CDR2 reads FQNEAQ. With 3 bases removed from V and 1 base from J, the gap between germline ends came to 6 bases. The chain's CDR3 is CASSLGTQETQYF. The CDR3 DNA follows: TGTGCCAGCAGCTTGGGGACCCAAGAGACCCAGTACTTC.

The CDR3 DNA reads as TGTGCCAGCAGTTTGGGGGGAGAGGGTGAAAAACTGTTTTTT. Protein product: CASSLGGEGEKLFF. The chain combines TRBV28 with TRBJ1-4; perhaps TRBD1 as D (5 bases). V lost 3 bases and J 7 bases, leaving 12 bases between the germline ends. The CDR3 totals 14 residues. CDR1 and CDR2 (germline): MDHEN, SYDVKM. Looking up the rest from reference TRBV28 and TRBJ1-4 gives the full variable domain: DVKVTQSSRYLVKRTGEKVFLECVQDMDHENMFWYRQDPGLGLRLIYFSYDVKMKEKGDIPEGYSVSREKKERFSLILESASTNQTSMYLCASSLGGEGEKLFFGSGTQLSVL.

The V call is TRBV6-1, the J call TRBJ2-7; TRBD1 might be the D (5 bases). The CDR3 is 13 residues long. Trimming took off 1 base at V and 5 bases at J, with 9 bases between the two ends. In germline, CDR1 is MNHNS, CDR2 SASEGT. The CDR3 DNA is TGTGCCAGCAGTGAAGTCCCAGGGAACGAGCAGTACTTC. It is translated as CASSEVPGNEQYF.

The chain carries TRBV19 and TRBJ1-1; D may be TRBD1 (6 bases). The CDR3 runs 13 residues. CDR1 and CDR2 (germline): LNHDA, SQIVND (reference sequence). V lost 5 bases to trimming and J lost 5 bases, with 12 bases between them. CDR3 sequence: CASSQDRRTEAFF. DNA of the CDR3: TGTGCCAGTAGTCAAGACAGGAGGACTGAAGCTTTCTTT.

The chain uses TRBV18 and TRBJ1-5, with 8 bases identical to TRBD1. Per the germline V gene, CDR1 is KGHSH and CDR2 is LQKENI. This CDR3 has 13 amino acids. Trimming at V came to 5 bases and at J to 4 bases, leaving 1 base not matched to a gene. The CDR3 protein is CASSGQGNQPQHF. The CDR3 nucleotides read TGTGCCAGCTCAGGACAGGGTAATCAGCCCCAGCATTTT.

This CDR3 is CASSLGPAGGQETQYF. In nucleotides, the CDR3 is TGCGCCAGCAGCTTGGGTCCAGCGGGGGGGCAAGAGACCCAGTACTTC. The rearrangement joins TRBV5-1 to TRBJ2-5, with 10 bases lining up with TRBD2. This CDR3 is 16 amino acids long. Germline lookup yields CDR1 SGHRS and CDR2 YFSETQ. J was trimmed by 2 bases and V by 0 bases; bases with no gene match: 4.